The T cell receptor beta chain under discussion was sequenced for a study of blood T cell repertoires in COVID-19. Study overall: Samples of COVID-19 (acute and convalescent) were obtained from the United States, Italy and Spain.

In the original processing: For nucleated cells, counts were estimated from reference gene primer amplification. TCRdb's table, derived via immunoSEQ multiplex PCR, lists solely in-frame clones and lacks some. That table is the source of V, J and clone size, and D and trimming were worked out from the DNA. The table records 270,000 or so clones, 80% to 90% of them present only once. Participant-reported clinical history was the basis for cohort assignment. Per the germline V gene, CDR1 is SGHDT and CDR2 is YYEEEE. V was cut by 4 bases and J by 4 bases, with 14 bases left in between. This CDR3 spans 15 amino acids.

The sequenced sample consisted of PBMCs or T cells enriched from blood (not recorded which). The clonotype was recovered from a woman in her twenties or thirties with acute COVID-19. The chain uses TRBV5-6 and TRBJ2-2; D perhaps matches TRBD1 (5 bases). This chain's CDR3 is CASSPHRPSTGELFF. DNA for the CDR3: TGTGCCAGCAGCCCGCACAGGCCCAGCACCGGGGAGCTGTTTTTT.